The 23 T cell receptor beta chains reported below all come from one sample, sequenced in a study of blood T cell repertoires in COVID-19. Clones were read by immunoSEQ multiplex PCR, and TCRdb kept only the in-frame ones, dropping some. The sample includes about 86,000 clones, over 80% seen only once; the top ten take more than 1%. Sequencing was carried out using peripheral blood. The receptors originated from a human donor in a cohort sampled during active COVID-19.

The CDR3 loop is CASSQGQGGGRETQYF. For the CDR3, the DNA is TGTGCCAGCAGCCAAGGCCAGGGGGGCGGAAGAGAGACCCAGTACTTC. V and J are TRBV4-2 and TRBJ2-5; D perhaps matches TRBD1 (7 bases). Trimming stripped 1 base from V and 4 bases from J, with 16 bases between. This CDR3 comprises 16 residues. The germline gives CDR1 LGHNA, CDR2 YNFKEQ.

V is TRBV28 and J is TRBJ1-2, with TRBD1 matching over 7 bases. V was pared by 5 bases and J by 4 bases, with 7 bases of the junction left unmatched. The germline CDR1 and CDR2 sequences are MDHEN and SYDVKM. This CDR3 contains 14 residues. The CDR3, as DNA: TGTGCCAGCAGTCCAACAGGGGAAATCTATGGCTACACCTTC. This codes for CASSPTGEIYGYTF.

This clone was recorded only once. The chain joins TRBV28 to TRBJ2-7, with no clear D. In germline, CDR1 is MDHEN, CDR2 SYDVKM. Trimming removed 6 bases at V and 1 base at J, with 7 bases between. The CDR3 is 12 amino acids. The CDR3 nucleotides are TGTGCCAGCAGATACGGGTCCTACGAGCAGTACTTC. Amino acids: CASRYGSYEQYF.

The chain is built from TRBV27 and TRBJ1-5; D gene ambiguous. CDR1 and CDR2 (germline): MNHEY, SMNVEV (reference sequence). The V and J ends lost 6 bases and 8 bases respectively, with 14 bases between them. The CDR3 consists of 13 residues. CDR3 nucleotides: TGTGCCAGCAGCCCAAGAGAGCCCAAGCCCCAGCATTTT. The encoded protein is CASSPREPKPQHF.

The genes are TRBV2 and TRBJ1-1; weak D call: TRBD1 (6 bases). The CDR3 has 14 residues. V lost 6 bases to trimming and J lost 4 bases, with 15 bases between them. Germline V CDR1 and CDR2: SNHLY, FYNNEI. The CDR3 coding sequence is TGTGCCAGCAGGCAACAGGGCAGTAGCACTGAAGCTTTCTTT. It encodes CASRQQGSSTEAFF.

The V call is TRBV9, the J call TRBJ2-7, with 8 bases that match TRBD1. Germline V gene sequence: CDR1 SGDLS, CDR2 YYNGEE. CDR3 length: 15 amino acids. V lost 5 bases and J lost 6; bases outside the gene matches: 13. The DNA of the CDR3 is TGTGCCAGCAGTCGTTTGACAGGGGCCCAGGCCGAGCAGTACTTC. This encodes CASSRLTGAQAEQYF.

The chain is built from TRBV10-1 and TRBJ2-7; 7 nucleotides align to TRBD1. The ends lost 2 bases at V and 3 bases at J; junction bases unmatched: 7. Germline-derived CDR1 and CDR2 are WNHNN and SYGVQD (reference sequence). The CDR3 totals 15 residues. CDR3 sequence reads: CASSEGAGGLYEQYF. In DNA, the CDR3 is TGCGCCAGCAGTGAGGGAGCAGGGGGTCTCTACGAGCAGTACTTC.

V is TRBV21-1 and J is TRBJ2-3; TRBD2, the table's D call, lacks a check against the DNA. TRBV21-1 has pseudogene status. This CDR3 is built from 15 residues. The CDR3 nucleotides read TGTGCCAGCAGCCCCCCGGGGACTAGCACAGATACGCAGTATTTT. Translation: CASSPPGTSTDTQYF.

The J gene is TRBJ2-3, the V gene TRBV27, with 9 bases lining up with TRBD2. Per germline, CDR1 MNHEY and CDR2 SMNVEV (reference sequence). V was pared by 6 bases and J by 6 bases, with 19 bases of the junction left unmatched. This CDR3 is 18 amino acids long. In DNA form, the CDR3 reads TGTGCCAGCAGGGCTAGCGGGGCTCAAATGAGGACCGGGGATACGCAGTATTTT. Translating it yields CASRASGAQMRTGDTQYF.

Here the CDR3 reads CASHSGGYNEQFF. CDR3 sequence (DNA): TGTGCCAGTCATAGCGGGGGCTACAATGAGCAGTTCTTC. The rearrangement links TRBV19 to TRBJ2-1, with 9 positions matching TRBD2. With 8 bases clipped from V and 3 bases from J, the junction kept 2 bases outside the gene matches. Germline V CDR1 and CDR2: LNHDA, SQIVND (reference sequence). The CDR3 sequence is 13 residues long.

The genes are TRBV6-6 and TRBJ2-3, with 12 bases lining up with TRBD2. V shed 6 bases and J 5 bases; nucleotides not matched to a gene: 6. The CDR3 has 15 residues. Germline V gene sequence: CDR1 MNHNY, CDR2 SVGAGI (reference sequence). CDR3 in amino acids: CASRKLAGGGDTQYF. As DNA, the CDR3 is TGTGCCAGCAGAAAACTAGCGGGAGGCGGAGATACGCAGTATTTT.

This chain connects TRBV9 to TRBJ1-3; D not certain. The CDR3 totals 14 residues. Germline-derived CDR1 and CDR2 are SGDLS and YYNGEE. V dropped 4 bases and J dropped 0 bases, with 8 bases sitting between them. CDR3 DNA sequence: TGTGCCAGCAGCCCCGAGGACTCTGGAAACACCATATATTTT. It specifies CASSPEDSGNTIYF.

This clone was observed a few times. V is TRBV7-9 and J is TRBJ2-1; the D gene is possibly TRBD1 (6 bases). Trimming left V 6 bases short and J 4 bases short, with 19 bases between. The germline V gene encodes CDR1 SEHNR and CDR2 FQNEAQ (reference sequence). The CDR3 spans 16 residues. The CDR3 spells CASSSQTGGSYNEQFF. The CDR3, as DNA: TGTGCCAGCAGTTCACAGACAGGAGGATCTTACAATGAGCAGTTCTTC. The full variable domain, with the rest looked up from reference TRBV7-9 and TRBJ2-1, is DTGVSQNPRHKITKRGQNVTFRCDPISEHNRLYWYRQTLGQGPEFLTYFQNEAQLEKSRLLSDRFSAERPKGSFSTLEIQRTEQGDSAMYLCASSSQTGGSYNEQFFGPGTRLTVL.

The chain couples TRBV18 to TRBJ1-4; D gene unclear. The germline gives CDR1 KGHSH, CDR2 LQKENI. Trimming took off 2 bases at V and 12 bases at J, with 19 bases between the two ends. This CDR3 has 15 residues. DNA of the CDR3: TGTGCCAGCTCACCAACCCCCGAGGCGTTTGAGGAACTGTTTTTT. This sequence encodes CASSPTPEAFEELFF.

The V call is TRBV19, the J call TRBJ1-1, with D tentatively TRBD1 (5 bases). This CDR3 has 15 amino acids. Looked up from germline, CDR1 is LNHDA and CDR2 is SQIVND (reference sequence). The V end lost 1 base, the J end lost 3 bases, and 12 bases lay between the germline ends. CDR3 bases: TGTGCCAGTAGTATAGCGGCAGGGCGCTACACTGAAGCTTTCTTT. It translates to CASSIAAGRYTEAFF.

This sequence joins TRBV18 and TRBJ1-1; possibly TRBD1 for D (5 bases). V was shortened by 3 bases and J by 1 base, with 9 bases between the two germline ends. The germline gives CDR1 KGHSH, CDR2 LQKENI. The CDR3 extends over 14 amino acids. The CDR3 nucleotides are TGTGCCAGCTCACCGGGACTGAGGAACACTGAAGCTTTCTTT. Its translation is CASSPGLRNTEAFF.

This clone was seen once. This chain joins TRBV7-9 and TRBJ1-1; TRBD1 might be the D (6 bases). Germline V gene lookup returns CDR1 SEHNR and CDR2 FQNEAQ (reference sequence). CDR3 length: 14 amino acids. V lost 6 bases to trimming and J lost 1 base, with 12 bases between them. In DNA form, the CDR3 reads TGTGCCAGCAGGCCATCCAGGGGGAACACTGAAGCTTTCTTT. It encodes CASRPSRGNTEAFF.

This clone appeared a single time. V is TRBV7-2 and J is TRBJ1-4; 8 positions agree with TRBD1. Germline V gene sequence: CDR1 SGHTA, CDR2 FQGNSA. The trim removed 6 bases at V and 1 base at J, leaving 7 bases unmatched. The CDR3 sequence is 16 residues long. CDR3 protein: CASRPTGVGTNEKLFF. CDR3 sequence (DNA): TGTGCCAGCAGACCGACAGGGGTGGGAACTAATGAAAAACTGTTTTTT.

The rearrangement uses TRBV29-1 and TRBJ2-6; D might be TRBD1 (5 bases). This CDR3 is built from 13 residues. V lost 7 bases and J lost 0, with 7 bases in between. Germline CDR1 SQVTM, CDR2 ANQGSEA. CDR3 amino acids: CSARDSGANVLTF. In nucleotides, the CDR3 is TGCAGCGCCAGGGACTCTGGGGCCAACGTCCTGACTTTC.

This clone came up once. This sequence joins TRBV5-1 and TRBJ2-5; TRBD1 might be the D (5 bases). Per the germline V gene, CDR1 is SGHRS and CDR2 is YFSETQ. The CDR3 loop spans 14 amino acids. Trimming removed 0 bases from V and 6 bases from J, with 12 bases in between. The CDR3 nucleotides are TGCGCCAGCAGCTTGGGGTCAGGGCGGCAGACCCAGTACTTC. Protein sequence: CASSLGSGRQTQYF.

The chain combines TRBV24-1 with TRBJ1-1; possible D gene TRBD1, 6 bases. Per germline, CDR1 KGHDR and CDR2 SFDVKD. Trimming cost V 7 bases and J 0 bases, with 17 bases left between them. This CDR3 spans 16 amino acids. In DNA, the CDR3 is TGTGCCACCAGAGGGACAAGACGCGGCATGAACACTGAAGCTTTCTTT. Amino acid sequence: CATRGTRRGMNTEAFF.

The chain has TRBV5-1 and TRBJ1-6, with a tentative D call TRBD1 (6 bases). Trimming took off 1 base at V and 1 base at J, with 9 bases between the two ends. Germline-derived CDR1 and CDR2 are SGHRS and YFSETQ. The length of the CDR3 is 16 residues. The DNA for the CDR3 is TGCGCCAGCAGCTTGAGGGGGTTGTCCTATAATTCACCCCTCCACTTT. Protein sequence: CASSLRGLSYNSPLHF.

The chain's CDR3 is CASRLVGGEKLFF. The CDR3, as DNA: TGTGCCAGCAGACTTGTGGGGGGTGAAAAACTGTTTTTT. This chain joins TRBV27 and TRBJ1-4; a weak D match, TRBD1 (5 bases). Trimming stripped 6 bases from V and 7 bases from J, with 12 bases between. This CDR3 is built from 13 residues. The germline V gene encodes CDR1 MNHEY and CDR2 SMNVEV (reference sequence).